These T cell receptor beta chains were read from a single sample in a study of T cell repertoires in breast cancer. TCRdb reanalysed the emulsion pairing reads using MiXCR and keeps one entry per CDR3 protein. The sample has roughly 40,000 distinct CDR3 sequences; 45% to 55% are singletons. The sample consisted of CD8+ T cells. All receptors come from a pool of human donors with breast cancer or a healthy control (not recorded which). Both conserved end residues are part of each CDR3. The order of the fields is V gene, J gene, D gene, clone size, CDR3 protein, CDR3 DNA. D genes are given only for firm matches. A clone size is listed for some rows: how often the clone was seen (once, few, many), or a class if it is expanded.

v_gene: TRBV25-1
j_gene: TRBJ1-5
d_gene: .
abundance: medium-sized
CDR3aa: CASSRSGATQPQHF
CDR3nt: TGTGCCAGCAGTCGCTCAGGGGCAACTCAGCCCCAGCATTTT

v_gene: TRBV20-1
j_gene: TRBJ2-7
d_gene: TRBD1
abundance: few
CDR3aa: CSAEQGSYEQYF
CDR3nt: TGCAGTGCCGAACAGGGGTCCTACGAGCAGTACTTC

v_gene: TRBV27
j_gene: TRBJ1-1
d_gene: .
abundance: .
CDR3aa: CTSSSGGTEAFF
CDR3nt: TGTACCAGCAGTTCGGGGGGAACTGAAGCTTTCTTT

v_gene: TRBV7-2
j_gene: TRBJ2-1
d_gene: .
abundance: .
CDR3aa: CASSLIIVGRNEQFF
CDR3nt: TGTGCCAGCAGCTTAATTATAGTCGGGCGAAATGAGCAGTTCTTC

v_gene: TRBV28
j_gene: TRBJ2-1
d_gene: .
abundance: .
CDR3aa: CASKQRANEQFF
CDR3nt: TGTGCCAGCAAGCAGCGTGCGAATGAGCAGTTCTTC

v_gene: TRBV11-2
j_gene: TRBJ2-1
d_gene: .
abundance: .
CDR3aa: CASSQREYINEQFF
CDR3nt: TGTGCCAGCAGCCAACGGGAGTATATCAATGAGCAGTTCTTC

v_gene: TRBV27
j_gene: TRBJ2-2
d_gene: .
abundance: .
CDR3aa: CASTSRGDSPGELFF
CDR3nt: TGTGCCAGCACCTCAAGGGGGGACAGCCCCGGGGAGCTGTTTTTT

v_gene: TRBV7-2
j_gene: TRBJ1-2
d_gene: .
abundance: many
CDR3aa: CASSSAMAGGYGYTF
CDR3nt: TGTGCCAGCAGCTCAGCTATGGCTGGCGGGTATGGCTACACCTTC

v_gene: TRBV4-1
j_gene: TRBJ2-4
d_gene: .
abundance: .
CDR3aa: CASSPRTTGRVFQNIQYF
CDR3nt: TGCGCCAGCAGCCCTCGGACGACGGGCAGGGTTTTCCAAAACATTCAGTACTTC

v_gene: TRBV20-1
j_gene: TRBJ1-5
d_gene: TRBD1
abundance: few
CDR3aa: CSARRQGPGQPQHF
CDR3nt: TGCAGTGCCCGGAGACAGGGCCCCGGACAGCCCCAGCATTTT

v_gene: TRBV4-2
j_gene: TRBJ1-1
d_gene: .
abundance: .
CDR3aa: CASSQVPPARSAEAFF
CDR3nt: TGTGCCAGCAGCCAAGTCCCTCCTGCACGATCGGCTGAAGCTTTCTTT

v_gene: TRBV7-2
j_gene: TRBJ2-5
d_gene: .
abundance: few
CDR3aa: CASSLNGVSETQYF
CDR3nt: TGTGCCAGCAGCCTAAACGGGGTTTCAGAGACCCAGTACTTC

v_gene: TRBV27
j_gene: TRBJ2-5
d_gene: .
abundance: .
CDR3aa: CASSVTGSEETQYF
CDR3nt: TGTGCCAGCAGTGTAACCGGGAGCGAAGAGACCCAGTACTTC

v_gene: TRBV12-3/TRBV12-4
j_gene: TRBJ2-5
d_gene: TRBD2
abundance: once
CDR3aa: CASSLGGGETQYF
CDR3nt: TGTGCCAGCAGTTTAGGGGGGGGAGAGACCCAGTACTTC

v_gene: TRBV28
j_gene: TRBJ2-3
d_gene: TRBD2
abundance: .
CDR3aa: CASSPLLALSTDTQYF
CDR3nt: TGTGCCAGCAGTCCTCTACTAGCGCTAAGCACAGATACGCAGTATTTT

v_gene: TRBV18
j_gene: TRBJ1-2
d_gene: .
abundance: .
CDR3aa: CASSGGGTDYGYTF
CDR3nt: TGTGCCAGCTCAGGAGGGGGGACCGACTATGGCTACACCTTC

v_gene: TRBV12-3/TRBV12-4
j_gene: TRBJ2-5
d_gene: TRBD2
abundance: many
CDR3aa: CASSSRVSGQAMETQYF
CDR3nt: TGTGCCAGCAGTTCTAGGGTTAGCGGGCAAGCCATGGAGACCCAGTACTTC

v_gene: TRBV20-1
j_gene: TRBJ2-1
d_gene: TRBD1
abundance: .
CDR3aa: CSARGIDRVMNEQFF
CDR3nt: TGCAGTGCTAGGGGGATCGACAGGGTAATGAATGAGCAGTTCTTC

v_gene: TRBV30
j_gene: TRBJ1-2
d_gene: .
abundance: .
CDR3aa: CAWSPTSLGGYTF
CDR3nt: TGTGCCTGGAGTCCAACCTCCTTAGGGGGCTACACCTTC

v_gene: TRBV7-8
j_gene: TRBJ2-1
d_gene: TRBD2
abundance: .
CDR3aa: CASSLAGGVSSYNEQFF
CDR3nt: TGTGCCAGCAGCTTAGCGGGGGGGGTGAGCTCCTACAATGAGCAGTTCTTC

v_gene: TRBV12-3/TRBV12-4
j_gene: TRBJ1-2
d_gene: .
abundance: .
CDR3aa: CASSLVRGSSYGYTF
CDR3nt: TGTGCCAGCAGTTTAGTCAGGGGATCGAGCTATGGCTACACCTTC

v_gene: TRBV6-1
j_gene: TRBJ1-1
d_gene: .
abundance: many
CDR3aa: CASSRGHLLAGGTEAFF
CDR3nt: TGTGCCAGCAGTCGAGGACACCTTTTGGCGGGGGGAACTGAAGCTTTCTTT

v_gene: TRBV7-2
j_gene: TRBJ2-3
d_gene: .
abundance: .
CDR3aa: CASSLGVLRRDTQYF
CDR3nt: TGTGCCAGCAGCTTAGGGGTCCTACGGAGAGATACGCAGTATTTT

v_gene: TRBV6-1
j_gene: TRBJ2-2
d_gene: .
abundance: .
CDR3aa: CASSRVQRPNPGELFF
CDR3nt: TGTGCCAGCAGCCGGGTACAGAGACCGAACCCCGGGGAGCTGTTTTTT

v_gene: TRBV5-1
j_gene: TRBJ1-1
d_gene: .
abundance: few
CDR3aa: CASSSTGRGNTEAFF
CDR3nt: TGCGCCAGCAGCTCTACAGGGAGAGGGAACACTGAAGCTTTCTTT

v_gene: TRBV6-5
j_gene: TRBJ2-3
d_gene: TRBD2
abundance: .
CDR3aa: CASRLAGGTDTRYF
CDR3nt: TGTGCCAGCAGGCTAGCGGGAGGGACAGATACGCGGTATTTT

v_gene: TRBV6-2/TRBV6-3
j_gene: TRBJ2-1
d_gene: TRBD2
abundance: .
CDR3aa: CASSYGGPGLAGVEQFF
CDR3nt: TGTGCCAGCAGTTACGGGGGACCGGGACTAGCGGGAGTTGAGCAGTTCTTC

v_gene: TRBV19
j_gene: TRBJ2-5
d_gene: TRBD1
abundance: .
CDR3aa: CASSRQGALGETQYF
CDR3nt: TGTGCCAGTAGTCGACAGGGGGCCTTAGGGGAGACCCAGTACTTC

v_gene: TRBV20-1
j_gene: TRBJ1-4
d_gene: .
abundance: .
CDR3aa: CGARDPPIGEKLFF
CDR3nt: TGCGGTGCTAGAGATCCGCCAATAGGGGAAAAACTGTTTTTT

v_gene: TRBV4-1
j_gene: TRBJ1-5
d_gene: .
abundance: few
CDR3aa: CASSQDGGGWQPQHF
CDR3nt: TGCGCCAGCAGCCAAGATGGCGGGGGCTGGCAGCCCCAGCATTTT

v_gene: TRBV3-1
j_gene: TRBJ2-3
d_gene: TRBD2
abundance: few
CDR3aa: CASSQESGGARDTQYF
CDR3nt: TGTGCCAGCAGCCAGGAAAGCGGGGGGGCGAGAGATACGCAGTATTTT

v_gene: TRBV11-2
j_gene: TRBJ1-6
d_gene: .
abundance: .
CDR3aa: CASSFSLASGAYNSPLHF
CDR3nt: TGTGCCAGCAGCTTTTCCTTAGCCTCCGGCGCCTATAATTCACCCCTCCACTTT

v_gene: TRBV12-3/TRBV12-4
j_gene: TRBJ1-2
d_gene: .
abundance: few
CDR3aa: CASSSENYGYTF
CDR3nt: TGTGCCAGCAGTTCAGAGAACTATGGCTACACCTTC

v_gene: TRBV2
j_gene: TRBJ1-2
d_gene: .
abundance: .
CDR3aa: CASSVSGYGYTF
CDR3nt: TGTGCCAGCAGTGTGTCGGGGTATGGCTACACCTTC

v_gene: TRBV12-5
j_gene: TRBJ1-1
d_gene: .
abundance: few
CDR3aa: CASGLVLTGPNTEAFF
CDR3nt: TGTGCTAGTGGTTTGGTTTTGACAGGACCCAACACTGAAGCTTTCTTT

v_gene: TRBV7-2
j_gene: TRBJ1-6
d_gene: TRBD1
abundance: .
CDR3aa: CASSARDSYNSPLHF
CDR3nt: TGTGCCAGCAGCGCCCGGGACAGTTATAATTCACCCCTCCACTTT

v_gene: TRBV7-6
j_gene: TRBJ2-3
d_gene: .
abundance: .
CDR3aa: CASSLLEDTQYF
CDR3nt: TGTGCCAGCAGCTTATTAGAAGATACGCAGTATTTT